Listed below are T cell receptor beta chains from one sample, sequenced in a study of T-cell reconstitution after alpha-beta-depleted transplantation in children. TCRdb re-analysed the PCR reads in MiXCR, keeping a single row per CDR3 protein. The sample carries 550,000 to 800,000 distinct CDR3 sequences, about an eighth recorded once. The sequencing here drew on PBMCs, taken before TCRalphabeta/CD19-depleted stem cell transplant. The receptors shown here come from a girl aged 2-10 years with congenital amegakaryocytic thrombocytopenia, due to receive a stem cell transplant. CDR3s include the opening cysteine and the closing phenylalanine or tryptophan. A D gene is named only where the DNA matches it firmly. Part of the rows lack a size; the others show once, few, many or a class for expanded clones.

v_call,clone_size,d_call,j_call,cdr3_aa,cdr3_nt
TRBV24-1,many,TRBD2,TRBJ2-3,CATSDPRIGLADSTDTQYF,TGTGCCACCAGTGATCCGCGGATCGGACTAGCGGATAGCACAGATACGCAGTATTTT
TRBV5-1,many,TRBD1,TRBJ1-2,CASSLEGTANYGYTF,TGCGCCAGCAGCTTGGAGGGGACAGCTAACTATGGCTACACCTTC
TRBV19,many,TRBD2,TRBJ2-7,CASSMGLREGPYEQYF,TGTGCCAGTAGTATGGGCTTGCGGGAGGGCCCCTACGAGCAGTACTTC
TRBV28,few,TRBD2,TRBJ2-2,CASGASGDTGELFF,TGTGCCAGCGGGGCTAGCGGAGACACCGGGGAGCTGTTTTTT
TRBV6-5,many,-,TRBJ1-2,CASSYSNYGYTF,TGTGCCAGCAGTTACAGTAACTATGGCTACACCTTC
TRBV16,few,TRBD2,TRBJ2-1,CASSRLAGGFNEQFF,TGTGCCAGCAGCCGACTAGCGGGAGGGTTTAATGAGCAGTTCTTC
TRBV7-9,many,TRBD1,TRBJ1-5,CASSSSTQGINQPQHF,TGTGCCAGCAGCTCCTCGACACAGGGGATCAATCAGCCCCAGCATTTT
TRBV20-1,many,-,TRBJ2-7,CSVERLQSRYEQYF,TGCAGTGTCGAAAGGCTGCAGAGCCGCTACGAGCAGTACTTC
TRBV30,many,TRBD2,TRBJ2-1,CAWSRLAGYNEQFF,TGTGCCTGGAGTCGGCTAGCGGGATACAATGAGCAGTTCTTC
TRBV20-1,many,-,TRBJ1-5,CSASVGRANQPQHF,TGCAGTGCTAGTGTTGGCAGGGCAAATCAGCCCCAGCATTTT
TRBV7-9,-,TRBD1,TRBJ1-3,CASSAPGQSSGNTIYF,TGTGCCAGCAGCGCACCGGGACAGAGCTCTGGAAACACCATATATTTT
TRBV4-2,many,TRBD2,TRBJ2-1,CASSQPLAGWYEQFF,TGTGCCAGCAGCCAACCGCTAGCGGGATGGTATGAGCAGTTCTTC
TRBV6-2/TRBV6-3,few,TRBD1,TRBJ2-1,CASSDGTGEGNEQFF,TGTGCCAGCAGTGACGGGACAGGGGAGGGGAATGAGCAGTTCTTC
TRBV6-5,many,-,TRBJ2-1,CASSYSIRDNEQFF,TGTGCCAGCAGTTACTCGATCCGGGACAATGAGCAGTTCTTC
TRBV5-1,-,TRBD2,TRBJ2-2,CASSFLTSGGTGELFF,TGCGCCAGCAGCTTTCTGACTAGCGGGGGCACCGGGGAGCTGTTTTTT
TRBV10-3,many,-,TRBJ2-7,CATGDPGDYEQYF,TGTGCCACCGGGGACCCGGGGGACTACGAGCAGTACTTC
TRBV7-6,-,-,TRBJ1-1,CASTPGGVNTEAFF,TGTGCCAGCACACCCGGTGGGGTGAACACTGAAGCTTTCTTT
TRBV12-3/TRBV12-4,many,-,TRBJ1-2,CASITGHGYTF,TGTGCCAGCATCACAGGGCATGGCTACACCTTC
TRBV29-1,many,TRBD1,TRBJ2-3,CSVEDRDPQYF,TGCAGCGTGGAGGACAGGGATCCGCAGTATTTT
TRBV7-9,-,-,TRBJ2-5,CASSPIGGETQYF,TGTGCCAGCAGCCCGATAGGTGGGGAGACCCAGTACTTC
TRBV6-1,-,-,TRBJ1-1,CASSEARVNTEAFF,TGTGCCAGCAGTGAAGCGAGGGTTAACACTGAAGCTTTCTTT
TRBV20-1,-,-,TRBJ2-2,CSAELVQKNTGELFF,TGCAGTGCTGAGCTCGTCCAGAAGAACACCGGGGAGCTGTTTTTT
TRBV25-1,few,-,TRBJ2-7,CASSRGRAYEQYF,TGTGCCAGTTCCAGGGGGAGGGCCTACGAGCAGTACTTC
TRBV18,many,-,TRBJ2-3,CASSQSSDYTDTQYF,TGTGCCAGCTCACAGAGTAGCGACTACACAGATACGCAGTATTTT
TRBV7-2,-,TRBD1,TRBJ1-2,CASSSTGRDGYTF,TGTGCCAGCAGCTCGACAGGGAGGGATGGCTACACCTTC
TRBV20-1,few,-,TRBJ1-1,CSASLGGGSNTEAFF,TGCAGTGCTAGTTTGGGGGGGGGATCGAACACTGAAGCTTTCTTT
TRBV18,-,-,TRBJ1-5,CASSPSGDRPQHF,TGTGCCAGCTCACCTTCCGGGGACCGGCCCCAGCATTTT
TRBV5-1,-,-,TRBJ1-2,CASSLDISRDYGYTF,TGCGCCAGCAGCTTGGACATCTCGAGGGACTATGGCTACACCTTC
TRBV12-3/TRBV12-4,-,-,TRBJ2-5,CASTSGAETFNLGETQYF,TGTGCCAGCACCTCCGGGGCCGAGACATTCAACTTGGGGGAGACCCAGTACTTC
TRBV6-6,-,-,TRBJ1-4,CASSYSKGQKLFF,TGTGCCAGCAGTTACTCGAAGGGACAAAAACTGTTTTTT
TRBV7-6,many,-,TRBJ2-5,CASSPRPETQYF,TGTGCCAGCAGCCCACGCCCAGAGACCCAGTACTTC
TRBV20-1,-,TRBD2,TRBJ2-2,CSARSGRINTGELFF,TGCAGTGCTAGGAGCGGGAGGATTAACACCGGGGAGCTGTTTTTT
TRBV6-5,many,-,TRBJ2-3,CASSYVISTDTQYF,TGTGCCAGCAGTTACGTGATAAGCACAGATACGCAGTATTTT
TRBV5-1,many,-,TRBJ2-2,CASTYLGNTGELFF,TGCGCCAGCACATATTTAGGGAACACCGGGGAGCTGTTTTTT
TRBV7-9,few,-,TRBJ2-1,CASSPGDHNNEQFF,TGTGCCAGCAGCCCTGGAGACCACAACAATGAGCAGTTCTTC
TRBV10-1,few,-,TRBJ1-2,CASSERTQQTNYGYTF,TGCGCCAGCAGTGAGCGGACCCAACAGACTAACTATGGCTACACCTTC
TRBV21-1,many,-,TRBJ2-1,CASSRYIAGGPNEQFF,TGTGCCAGCAGCAGATACATAGCGGGAGGGCCTAATGAGCAGTTCTTC
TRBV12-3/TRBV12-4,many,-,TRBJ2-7,CASSPPGLRHYEQYF,TGTGCCAGCAGTCCCCCGGGACTCCGCCACTACGAGCAGTACTTC
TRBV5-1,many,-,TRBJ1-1,CASSLAGTLDDTEAFF,TGCGCCAGCAGCTTGGCCGGGACATTAGACGACACTGAAGCTTTCTTT
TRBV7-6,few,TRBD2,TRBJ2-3,CASSLAPAGGTPANTDTQYF,TGTGCCAGCAGCTTAGCGCCAGCGGGAGGGACCCCTGCTAACACAGATACGCAGTATTTT
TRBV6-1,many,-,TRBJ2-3,CASTHPGTATKFTDTQYF,TGTGCCAGCACTCACCCCGGGACGGCGACTAAATTCACAGATACGCAGTATTTT
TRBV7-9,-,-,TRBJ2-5,CASSLGFGKETQYF,TGTGCCAGCAGCTTAGGTTTCGGAAAAGAGACCCAGTACTTC